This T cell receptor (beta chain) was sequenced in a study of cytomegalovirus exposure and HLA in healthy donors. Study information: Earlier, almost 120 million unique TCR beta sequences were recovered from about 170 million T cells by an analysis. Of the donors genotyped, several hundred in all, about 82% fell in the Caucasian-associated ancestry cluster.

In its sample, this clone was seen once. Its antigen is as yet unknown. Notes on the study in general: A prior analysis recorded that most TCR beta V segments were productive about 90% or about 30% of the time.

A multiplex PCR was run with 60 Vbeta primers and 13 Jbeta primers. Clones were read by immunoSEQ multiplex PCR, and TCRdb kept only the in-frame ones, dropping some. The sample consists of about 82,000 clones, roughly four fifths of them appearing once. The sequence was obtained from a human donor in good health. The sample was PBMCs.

The CDR3 is CASSLRGRTEAFF. CDR3 coding DNA: TGTGCCAGCAGCTTAAGGGGAAGAACTGAAGCTTTCTTT. The chain combines TRBV7-9 with TRBJ1-1, with TRBD1 as a possible D gene (5 bases). V was clipped by 2 bases and J by 5 bases, with 9 bases between them. The CDR3 covers 13 residues. Germline loops: CDR1 SEHNR, CDR2 FQNEAQ (reference sequence).